The present T cell receptor beta chain was sequenced within a study of cytomegalovirus exposure and HLA in healthy donors. The CDR3 has 16 residues. Germline V gene data show CDR1 as MNHEY and CDR2 as SMNVEV (reference sequence). J gave up 1 base and V 4 bases, and 6 bases lay outside the gene matches. Of note for this clone: Its antigen is unidentified.

The PCR had 60 Vbeta and 13 Jbeta primers. Method: immunoSEQ multiplex PCR; TCRdb's copy keeps in-frame clones and lacks some. The table includes approximately 150,000 clones, 76% detected once. Study findings and constraints: In a later analysis, common viral pathogens appeared linked to several of the most significant clusters. Prediction of most subjects' HLA-A and HLA-B alleles by TCR beta sequences was reportedly accurate.

The clonotype originates from a male donor in good health and CMV-seronegative. The chain joins TRBV27 to TRBJ2-7, with TRBD2 identical over 11 bases. The sequencing sample was made of PBMCs. The CDR3 loop is CASSSPGTSGSYEQYF. The CDR3 region has the DNA TGTGCCAGCAGTTCCCCCGGGACTAGCGGATCCTACGAGCAGTACTTC.